A single sample is the source of the 2 T cell receptor beta chains below, sequenced in a study of blood T cell repertoires in COVID-19. The repertoire was sequenced with immunoSEQ multiplex PCR; TCRdb's copy has only in-frame clones and lacks some. This table holds 250,000 or so clones, more than 80% found once. The sample taken for sequencing was PBMCs or T cells enriched from blood (not recorded which). The origin of the receptors is a woman between 25 and 40 years old with acute COVID-19.

This chain connects TRBV29-1 to TRBJ2-7, with 9 positions matching TRBD2. Germline CDR1 is SQVTM and CDR2 is ANQGSEA. The V gene end was trimmed by 7 bases and the J gene end by 2 bases; junction bases not matched to a gene: 9. CDR3 length: 14 amino acids. CDR3: CSALQSGGPYEQYF. CDR3 bases: TGCAGCGCACTCCAAAGCGGGGGGCCCTACGAGCAGTACTTC.

The chain has TRBV7-6 and TRBJ2-2, with a weak D call TRBD1 (5 bases). The germline gives CDR1 SGHVS, CDR2 FNYEAQ. V lost 3 bases and J 2 bases, leaving 16 bases between the germline ends. The CDR3 consists of 17 residues. This CDR3 reads CASSFPRSTVNTGELFF. Here the CDR3 DNA reads TGTGCCAGCAGCTTTCCCAGATCGACAGTTAACACCGGGGAGCTGTTTTTT.